These T cell receptor beta chains were read from a single sample in a study of spatial heterogeneity in lung cancer. TCRdb re-derived calls from the 5' RACE reads in MiXCR, one entry per CDR3 protein. The sample holds about 45,000 distinct CDR3 sequences, approximately 24% seen once. Sequenced material: PBMCs, taken at follow-up. Receptors originate from a female donor with early-stage non-small cell lung cancer. CDR3s include the opening cysteine and the closing phenylalanine or tryptophan. The D gene is left open where the match is weak. Size tells how often a clone was seen (once, few, many) or the class of an expanded clone, and some rows leave it out.

clone size: many
V gene: TRBV20-1
J gene: TRBJ2-5
D gene: TRBD2
CDR3 DNA: TGCAGTGCTAGAGATTTGGCGGGACTAGCGGGAGGTGAGACCCAGTACTTC
CDR3 protein: CSARDLAGLAGGETQYF

clone size: few
V gene: TRBV7-6
J gene: TRBJ2-1
D gene: NA
CDR3 DNA: TGTGCCAGCAGCTCGGGAGAGAACAATGAGCAGTTCTTC
CDR3 protein: CASSSGENNEQFF

clone size: NA
V gene: TRBV6-5
J gene: TRBJ1-2
D gene: NA
CDR3 DNA: TGTGCCAGCAGTTCCTGGACAGAGAACTATGGCTACACCTTC
CDR3 protein: CASSSWTENYGYTF

clone size: NA
V gene: TRBV20-1
J gene: TRBJ2-5
D gene: NA
CDR3 DNA: TGCAGTGCTCCCCGACAAGAGACCCAGTACTTC
CDR3 protein: CSAPRQETQYF

clone size: NA
V gene: TRBV5-4
J gene: TRBJ2-1
D gene: TRBD2
CDR3 DNA: TGTGCCAGCACTTCAGCGGGGAGAGATGACAATGAGCAGTTCTTC
CDR3 protein: CASTSAGRDDNEQFF

clone size: few
V gene: TRBV7-9
J gene: TRBJ2-2
D gene: NA
CDR3 DNA: TGTGCCAGCAGCTTGGTCTCAGGGAGGTACACCGGGGAGCTGTTTTTT
CDR3 protein: CASSLVSGRYTGELFF

clone size: NA
V gene: TRBV29-1
J gene: TRBJ1-2
D gene: NA
CDR3 DNA: TGCAGCGTTCCCAGCCAGGGCCGTAGCTACACCTTC
CDR3 protein: CSVPSQGRSYTF

clone size: many
V gene: TRBV7-8
J gene: TRBJ2-7
D gene: TRBD1
CDR3 DNA: TGTGCCAGCAGCTATGACAGGGTATTCAACGAGCAGTACTTC
CDR3 protein: CASSYDRVFNEQYF

clone size: many
V gene: TRBV20-1
J gene: TRBJ2-1
D gene: NA
CDR3 DNA: TGCAGTGCTACGCTCCTAGAGTTTTACAATGAGCAGTTCTTC
CDR3 protein: CSATLLEFYNEQFF

clone size: NA
V gene: TRBV5-6
J gene: TRBJ1-1
D gene: NA
CDR3 DNA: TGTGCCAGCAGCTTGGCCAGAGGGGGAAGGGTTGAAGCTTTCTTT
CDR3 protein: CASSLARGGRVEAFF

clone size: few
V gene: TRBV19
J gene: TRBJ1-2
D gene: NA
CDR3 DNA: TGTGCCAGTAGTTTCCTCCAGGGGCAGGAGAACACCTTC
CDR3 protein: CASSFLQGQENTF

clone size: many
V gene: TRBV5-1
J gene: TRBJ2-6
D gene: NA
CDR3 DNA: TGCGCCAGCAGAACAGGGACGACTGGGGCCAACGTCCTGACTTTC
CDR3 protein: CASRTGTTGANVLTF

clone size: NA
V gene: TRBV9
J gene: TRBJ1-1
D gene: TRBD1
CDR3 DNA: TGTGCCAGCAGCCAAGGACAGGGGAACACTGAAGCTTTCTTT
CDR3 protein: CASSQGQGNTEAFF

clone size: NA
V gene: TRBV6-5
J gene: TRBJ1-2
D gene: NA
CDR3 DNA: TGTGCCAGCAGTTACTCGAGGGGATTTAACTATGGCTACACCTTC
CDR3 protein: CASSYSRGFNYGYTF

clone size: NA
V gene: TRBV29-1
J gene: TRBJ2-1
D gene: NA
CDR3 DNA: TGCAGCTCCTGGGGTCTCGGGTCCGGAGGAGAGCAGTTCTTC
CDR3 protein: CSSWGLGSGGEQFF

clone size: few
V gene: TRBV20-1
J gene: TRBJ2-1
D gene: NA
CDR3 DNA: TGCAGTGCCCCAGCGAGCTCCTACAATGAGCAGTTCTTC
CDR3 protein: CSAPASSYNEQFF

clone size: NA
V gene: TRBV5-1
J gene: TRBJ2-1
D gene: TRBD1
CDR3 DNA: TGCGCCAGCAGCTCATCGGGACAGTCCTACAATGAGCAGTTCTTC
CDR3 protein: CASSSSGQSYNEQFF

clone size: NA
V gene: TRBV5-5
J gene: TRBJ1-2
D gene: NA
CDR3 DNA: TGTGCCAGCAGCCCCCCGACAGGCGACTATGGCTACACCTTC
CDR3 protein: CASSPPTGDYGYTF

clone size: NA
V gene: TRBV5-5
J gene: TRBJ1-5
D gene: NA
CDR3 DNA: TGTGCCAGCAGCTTGGATCGGGTCACCTCAGCGACTCAGCCCCAGCATTTT
CDR3 protein: CASSLDRVTSATQPQHF

clone size: NA
V gene: TRBV12-3/TRBV12-4
J gene: TRBJ1-1
D gene: TRBD1
CDR3 DNA: TGTGCCAGCAGTTTAGGAGAACAGGGGGGGACTGAAGCTTTCTTT
CDR3 protein: CASSLGEQGGTEAFF

clone size: NA
V gene: TRBV11-2
J gene: TRBJ2-1
D gene: NA
CDR3 DNA: TGTGCCAGCAGGACTAACACGGGCTCCTACAATGAGCAGTTCTTC
CDR3 protein: CASRTNTGSYNEQFF

clone size: NA
V gene: TRBV2
J gene: TRBJ2-5
D gene: NA
CDR3 DNA: TGTGCCAGCACCCAAAACTACCAAGAGACCCAGTACTTC
CDR3 protein: CASTQNYQETQYF

clone size: NA
V gene: TRBV2
J gene: TRBJ1-4
D gene: NA
CDR3 DNA: TGTGCCAGCAGGGTTGGGAAAAAACTGTTTTTT
CDR3 protein: CASRVGKKLFF

clone size: NA
V gene: TRBV20-1
J gene: TRBJ2-3
D gene: NA
CDR3 DNA: TGCAGTGCTCCTACCCGGGACTCCCCCACAGATACGCAGTATTTT
CDR3 protein: CSAPTRDSPTDTQYF

clone size: many
V gene: TRBV10-1
J gene: TRBJ1-5
D gene: TRBD1
CDR3 DNA: TGCGCCAGCGGACAGGGTGGTCAGCCCCAGCATTTT
CDR3 protein: CASGQGGQPQHF

clone size: few
V gene: TRBV5-4
J gene: TRBJ2-3
D gene: TRBD2
CDR3 DNA: TGTGCCAGCAGGGGTACTAGCGGGAGCTCAGATACGCAGTATTTT
CDR3 protein: CASRGTSGSSDTQYF

clone size: many
V gene: TRBV18
J gene: TRBJ1-1
D gene: NA
CDR3 DNA: TGTGCCAGCTCACCATGGCAGATGAACACTGAAGCTTTCTTT
CDR3 protein: CASSPWQMNTEAFF

clone size: NA
V gene: TRBV2
J gene: TRBJ1-1
D gene: NA
CDR3 DNA: TGTGCCAGCATTGGACCGAGCAACACTGAAGCTTTCTTT
CDR3 protein: CASIGPSNTEAFF

clone size: many
V gene: TRBV5-1
J gene: TRBJ2-5
D gene: NA
CDR3 DNA: TGCGCCAGCAGCTTCGAGGGAGAGACCCAGTACTTC
CDR3 protein: CASSFEGETQYF